This is a list of T cell receptor beta chains from one sample in a study of vaccination effects on CD4 cells after COVID-19. For these TCRs, the target antigens are not known. Assay: immunoSEQ multiplex PCR; the TCRdb copy retains only in-frame clones and omits some. The sample shows 40,000 to 60,000 clones, approximately 74% of them seen only once. The material was CD4+ T cells from PBMCs cultured without peptide, obtained before COVID-19 vaccination. These receptors came from a human donor who had a prior SARS-CoV-2 infection. Both conserved end residues are part of each CDR3. A D gene is named only where the DNA matches it firmly. Clone size is not always given. Where it is, it says once, few, many or a class for expanded clones.

j_call d_call v_call clone_size cdr3_nt cdr3_aa
TRBJ1-1 . TRBV15 . TGTGCCACCAGCAGAGATGGTCTAGCAGAAGCTTTCTTT CATSRDGLAEAFF
TRBJ1-2 TRBD1 TRBV6-5 . TGTGCCAGCAGCCGACTGACAGGGGAGGATGGCTACACCTTC CASSRLTGEDGYTF
TRBJ1-4 . TRBV5-6 once TGTGCCAGCCACAGATTAGAGGGGCGGGAAAAACTGTTTTTT CASHRLEGREKLFF
TRBJ1-4 . TRBV11-2 . TGTGCCAGCAGCTTACTGGGGGCGGCAACTAATGAAAAACTGTTTTTT CASSLLGAATNEKLFF
TRBJ2-5 . TRBV11-3 . TGTGCCAGCAGCTCCCGCGTCACGAGAGAGACCCAGTACTTC CASSSRVTRETQYF
TRBJ1-4 TRBD1 TRBV18 . TGTGCCAGCTCACCCCTTTCCGGGACAGCTAATGAAAAACTGTTTTTT CASSPLSGTANEKLFF
TRBJ2-2 . TRBV6-5 . TGTGCCACCCGGATCTTTAGCACCGGGGAGCTGTTTTTT CATRIFSTGELFF
TRBJ2-3 TRBD2 TRBV30 . TGTGCCTGGAGTGCTAGCGGGGGCACAGATACGCAGTATTTT CAWSASGGTDTQYF
TRBJ2-1 . TRBV27 . TGTGCCAGCAGTTTTCGGCTAGATTATGGGAATGAGCAGTTCTTC CASSFRLDYGNEQFF
TRBJ2-3 TRBD2 TRBV4-3 . TGCGCCAGCAGCCGCCTCGGCGGGAGGTCCACAGATACGCAGTATTTT CASSRLGGRSTDTQYF
TRBJ1-5 TRBD1 TRBV11-2 . TGTGCCAGCAGCCCCGGACAGGGGGCTTTAAATCAGCCCCAGCATTTT CASSPGQGALNQPQHF
TRBJ2-5 . TRBV5-6 . TGTGCCAGCAGCTTGGATGGGGAAGAGACCCAGTACTTC CASSLDGEETQYF
TRBJ2-5 TRBD2 TRBV11-3 . TGTGCCAGCAGCTTAGACAGGGGAGGACTAGCGGGAGTGGTCGGGACCCAGTACTTC CASSLDRGGLAGVVGTQYF
TRBJ1-2 . TRBV3-1/TRBV3-2 few TGTGCCAGCAGCCAACGAGGGGCGAATGGCTACACCTTC CASSQRGANGYTF
TRBJ1-1 . TRBV2 . TGTGCCAGCAGTGAAGAGGGAGGGAGGTTTTTTACTGAAGCTTTCTTT CASSEEGGRFFTEAFF
TRBJ2-3 . TRBV9 . TGTGCCAGCAGCTTCGGGACCGGTCGGACAGATACGCAGTATTTT CASSFGTGRTDTQYF
TRBJ2-3 . TRBV14 few TGTGCCAGCAGCCAAGATTCGATTTTGTGGATTTACACAGATACGCAGTATTTT CASSQDSILWIYTDTQYF
TRBJ1-6 . TRBV7-2 . TGTGCCAGCAGCTTCTTTAATTCACCCCTCCACTTT CASSFFNSPLHF
TRBJ2-5 TRBD1 TRBV3-1/TRBV3-2 . TGTGCCAGCAGCCTTGCCGGGACAGGGGGTTTAAGGGAGACCCAGTACTTC CASSLAGTGGLRETQYF
TRBJ1-4 TRBD1 TRBV19 . TGTGCCACTGAGAAGGACAGGGGGGGGACTAATGAAAAACTGTTTTTT CATEKDRGGTNEKLFF
TRBJ2-1 TRBD2 TRBV3-1/TRBV3-2 . TGTGCCAGCAGCCAAGATTTGGGACTAGCGGGGACCCACAATGAGCAGTTCTTC CASSQDLGLAGTHNEQFF
TRBJ2-7 . TRBV6-5 . TGTGCCAGCAGTTACTCCTGGACGGTTGCCTACGAGCAGTACTTC CASSYSWTVAYEQYF
TRBJ1-2 TRBD1 TRBV6-1 . TGTGCCAGCAGTTCGACAGGGTCTCGGGGCTACACCTTC CASSSTGSRGYTF
TRBJ1-2 . TRBV9 . TGTGCCAGCAGCGTAGGCCCAGGGGACTATGGCTACACCTTC CASSVGPGDYGYTF
TRBJ2-7 TRBD1 TRBV7-8 few TGTGCCAGCAGTTCCCGACAGGGTAATTTCTACGAGCAGTACTTC CASSSRQGNFYEQYF
TRBJ1-4 . TRBV11-2 . TGTGCCAGCAGCCGAAGTCGGGAAAAACTGTTTTTT CASSRSREKLFF
TRBJ1-1 . TRBV5-1 . TGCGCCAGCAGCTGGGGGGGGACGGCAGTCTCTATGAACACTGAAGCTTTCTTT CASSWGGTAVSMNTEAFF
TRBJ2-4 . TRBV7-2 once TGTGCCAGCAGCTCACGCGCGCAAAACATTCAGTACTTC CASSSRAQNIQYF
TRBJ2-2 . TRBV7-7 . TGTGCCATCCAGGCCGGGGCGAACACCGGGGAGCTGTTTTTT CAIQAGANTGELFF
TRBJ1-1 . TRBV3-1/TRBV3-2 . TGTGCCAGCAGCCCACACAAAAACGCTGAAGCTTTCTTT CASSPHKNAEAFF
TRBJ2-7 . TRBV7-2 . TGTGCCAGCAGCTTAGCGTGGGGGGTAGGGGGCGAGCAGTACTTC CASSLAWGVGGEQYF
TRBJ2-7 . TRBV11-2 . TGTGCCAGCAGCTTTCCCGGGGTTAGGCCCTACGAGCAGTACTTC CASSFPGVRPYEQYF
TRBJ2-6 . TRBV29-1 . TGCAGCGACGTTTGGGGGCGACTCTCTGGGGCCAACGTCCTGACTTTC CSDVWGRLSGANVLTF
TRBJ1-1 . TRBV30 . TGTGCCTGGAGTGTAATCGAAGGCACTGAAGCTTTCTTT CAWSVIEGTEAFF
TRBJ1-1 TRBD1 TRBV2 . TGTGCCAGCAGTGTGACAGGGGGGCGGACTGAAGCTTTCTTT CASSVTGGRTEAFF
TRBJ2-7 . TRBV7-2 few TGTGCCAGCAGCTTACGATCCCAGGGGCAGGGCGAGCAGTACTTC CASSLRSQGQGEQYF
TRBJ1-1 TRBD1 TRBV7-3 . TGTGCCAGCAGCGAAACCGGGACAGGGACTGAAGCTTTCTTT CASSETGTGTEAFF
TRBJ2-7 TRBD1 TRBV5-1 . TGCGCCAGCAGCTCGAACACCGGGACAGTCTACTACGAGCAGTACTTC CASSSNTGTVYYEQYF
TRBJ1-1 . TRBV12-3/TRBV12-4 . TGTGCCAGCAGTTTATCGAACACTGAAGCTTTCTTT CASSLSNTEAFF
TRBJ2-3 . TRBV4-3 . TGCGCCAGCAGCCGACAGGTTGGGAGCACAGATACGCAGTATTTT CASSRQVGSTDTQYF
TRBJ1-1 TRBD1 TRBV5-6 . TGTGCCAGCAGCGGACAGGGTGGCTATTGGGCTTTCTTT CASSGQGGYWAFF
TRBJ2-4 . TRBV7-3 . TGTGCCAGCGGCCAAGGGGGGAGTCTGCTAGCCAAAAACATTCAGTACTTC CASGQGGSLLAKNIQYF
TRBJ2-1 TRBD2 TRBV6-1 . TGTGCCAGCAGTGAAGGCCCGGCTTGGGGGGAGGGCAATGAGCAGTTCTTC CASSEGPAWGEGNEQFF
TRBJ1-1 . TRBV7-9 once TGTGCCAGCAGCTCCGGAGGGGTGAGGGACACTGAAGCTTTCTTT CASSSGGVRDTEAFF
TRBJ1-4 . TRBV30 . TGTGCCTGGAGTGTAAAGGATTCCGCCACTTCCAATGAAAAACTGTTTTTT CAWSVKDSATSNEKLFF
TRBJ1-1 TRBD1 TRBV12-5 once TGTGCTAGTGGTTCGACAGGGCTTGGGTTCAGCGGTGTCACTGAAGCTTTCTTT CASGSTGLGFSGVTEAFF
TRBJ2-3 TRBD2 TRBV3-1/TRBV3-2 . TGTGCCAGCAGCCAAGATTCTAGCGGGAGGGCAACAGATACGCAGTATTTT CASSQDSSGRATDTQYF
TRBJ1-5 TRBD1 TRBV7-3 . TGTGCCAGCAGCCCCTCAAATACGACAGGGACACAGTTTAATCAGCCCCAGCATTTT CASSPSNTTGTQFNQPQHF
TRBJ2-1 . TRBV5-4 . TGTGCCAGCAGCGCCGGGGGACGGGACCCTTATGGCAATGAGCAGTTCTTC CASSAGGRDPYGNEQFF
TRBJ1-2 . TRBV27 once TGTGCCAGCAGTTTTTCCGCTTTGGGTGTCACTGGCTACACCTTC CASSFSALGVTGYTF
TRBJ2-5 TRBD2 TRBV7-9 . TGTGCCAGCAGCCTAAAGAAGGCTAGCGGGGGGGTGGAGACCCAGTACTTC CASSLKKASGGVETQYF
TRBJ2-3 . TRBV11-1 once TGTGCCAGCAGCTTGCCCGGCACAGATACGCAGTATTTT CASSLPGTDTQYF
TRBJ2-5 . TRBV24-1 . TGTGCCACCAGTGGCGTAGGGTACCAAGAGACCCAGTACTTC CATSGVGYQETQYF